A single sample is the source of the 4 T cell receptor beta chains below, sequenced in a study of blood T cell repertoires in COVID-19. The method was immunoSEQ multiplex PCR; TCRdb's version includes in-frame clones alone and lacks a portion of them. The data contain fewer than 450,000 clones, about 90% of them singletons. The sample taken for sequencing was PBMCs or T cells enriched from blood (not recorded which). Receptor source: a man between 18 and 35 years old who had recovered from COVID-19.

This CDR3 reads CASSPQGTDNFYEQYF. CDR3 DNA sequence: TGTGCCAGCAGCCCTCAAGGGACAGATAATTTCTACGAGCAGTACTTC. V and J are TRBV7-3 and TRBJ2-7, with 7 nucleotides matching TRBD1. CDR1 SGHTA and CDR2 FQGTGA come from the germline V gene. CDR3 size: 16 residues. J gave up 3 bases and V 5 bases, and 13 bases lay outside the gene matches.

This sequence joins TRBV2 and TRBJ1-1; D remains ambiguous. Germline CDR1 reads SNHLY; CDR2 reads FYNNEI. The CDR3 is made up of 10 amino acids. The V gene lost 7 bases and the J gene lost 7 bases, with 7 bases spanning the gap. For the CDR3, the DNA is TGTGCCAGCACAGGAGGTGAAGCTTTCTTT. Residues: CASTGGEAFF.

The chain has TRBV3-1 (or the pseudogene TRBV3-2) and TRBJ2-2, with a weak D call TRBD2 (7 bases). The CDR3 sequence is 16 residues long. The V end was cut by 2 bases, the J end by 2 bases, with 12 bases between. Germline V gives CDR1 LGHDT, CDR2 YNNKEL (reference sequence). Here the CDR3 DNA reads TGTGCCAGCAGCCAACGGAGGGGGGGCAACACCGGGGAGCTGTTTTTT. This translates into CASSQRRGGNTGELFF.

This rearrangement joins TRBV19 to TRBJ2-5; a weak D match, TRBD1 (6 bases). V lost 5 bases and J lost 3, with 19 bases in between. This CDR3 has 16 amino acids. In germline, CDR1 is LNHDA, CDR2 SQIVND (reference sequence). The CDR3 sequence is CASSSPRGSGKETQYF. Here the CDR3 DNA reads TGTGCCAGTAGTTCCCCAAGGGGGAGCGGAAAAGAGACCCAGTACTTC.